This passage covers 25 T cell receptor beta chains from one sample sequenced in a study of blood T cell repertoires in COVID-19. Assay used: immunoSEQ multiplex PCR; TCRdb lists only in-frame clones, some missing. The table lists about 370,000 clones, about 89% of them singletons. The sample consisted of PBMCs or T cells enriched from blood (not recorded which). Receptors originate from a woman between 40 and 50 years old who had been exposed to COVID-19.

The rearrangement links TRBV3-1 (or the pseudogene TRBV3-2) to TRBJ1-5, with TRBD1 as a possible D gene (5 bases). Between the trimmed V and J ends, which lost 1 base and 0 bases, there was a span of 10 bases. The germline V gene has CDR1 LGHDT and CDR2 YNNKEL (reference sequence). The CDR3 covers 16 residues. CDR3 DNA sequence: TGTGCCAGCAGCCAAGGGGGGGGGATTAGCAATCAGCCCCAGCATTTT. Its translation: CASSQGGGISNQPQHF.

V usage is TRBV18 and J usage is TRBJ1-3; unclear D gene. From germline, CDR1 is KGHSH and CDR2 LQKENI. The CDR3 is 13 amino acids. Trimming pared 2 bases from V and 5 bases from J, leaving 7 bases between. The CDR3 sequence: CASSPSTRNTIYF. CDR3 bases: TGTGCCAGCTCACCATCTACCCGAAACACCATATATTTT.

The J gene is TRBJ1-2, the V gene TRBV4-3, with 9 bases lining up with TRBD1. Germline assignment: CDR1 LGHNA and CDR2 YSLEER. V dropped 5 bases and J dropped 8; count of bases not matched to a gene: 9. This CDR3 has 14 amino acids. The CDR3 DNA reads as TGCGCCAGCAGCACTCCCGGGACAGGGAGAGGCTACACCTTC. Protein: CASSTPGTGRGYTF.

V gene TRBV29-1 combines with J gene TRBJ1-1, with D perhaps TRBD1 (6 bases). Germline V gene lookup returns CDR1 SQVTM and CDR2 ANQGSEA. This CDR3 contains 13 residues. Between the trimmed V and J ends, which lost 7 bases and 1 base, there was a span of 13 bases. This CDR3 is CSGRGQTNTEAFF. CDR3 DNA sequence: TGCAGCGGGCGTGGACAGACGAACACTGAAGCTTTCTTT.

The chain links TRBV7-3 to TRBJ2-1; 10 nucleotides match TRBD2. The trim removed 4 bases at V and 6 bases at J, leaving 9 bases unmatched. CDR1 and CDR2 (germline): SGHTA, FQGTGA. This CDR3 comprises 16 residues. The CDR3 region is CASSSHSGLAFNEQFF. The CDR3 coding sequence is TGTGCCAGCAGCTCCCACTCGGGACTAGCGTTCAATGAGCAGTTCTTC.

The DNA for the CDR3 is TGTGCCAGCTTCGGGGGTGGCTACACCTTC. This encodes CASFGGGYTF. This chain uses TRBV2 with TRBJ1-2; D is perhaps TRBD1 (5 bases). CDR1 is SNHLY and CDR2 is FYNNEI in the germline V gene. Between the trimmed V and J ends, which lost 8 bases and 7 bases, there was a span of 8 bases. The CDR3 has 10 residues.

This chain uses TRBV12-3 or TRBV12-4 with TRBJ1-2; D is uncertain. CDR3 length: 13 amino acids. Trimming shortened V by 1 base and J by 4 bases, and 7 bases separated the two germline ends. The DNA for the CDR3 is TGTGCCAGCAGTTTAGTTGTACTCTATGGCTACACCTTC. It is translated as CASSLVVLYGYTF.

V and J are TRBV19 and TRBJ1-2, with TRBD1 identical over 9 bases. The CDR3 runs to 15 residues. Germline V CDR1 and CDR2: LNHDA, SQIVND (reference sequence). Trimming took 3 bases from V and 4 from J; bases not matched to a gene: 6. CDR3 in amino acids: CASSIQTGGSYGYTF. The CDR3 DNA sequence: TGTGCCAGTAGTATCCAAACAGGGGGCTCCTATGGCTACACCTTC.

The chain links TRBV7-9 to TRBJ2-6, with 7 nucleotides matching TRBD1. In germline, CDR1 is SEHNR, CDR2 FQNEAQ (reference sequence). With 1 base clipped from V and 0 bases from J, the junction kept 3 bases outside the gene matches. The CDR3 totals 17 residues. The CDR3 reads CASSLEQGISGANVLTF. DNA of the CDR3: TGTGCCAGCAGCTTAGAACAGGGGATCTCTGGGGCCAACGTCCTGACTTTC. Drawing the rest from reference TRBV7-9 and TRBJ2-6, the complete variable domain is DTGVSQNPRHKITKRGQNVTFRCDPISEHNRLYWYRQTLGQGPEFLTYFQNEAQLEKSRLLSDRFSAERPKGSFSTLEIQRTEQGDSAMYLCASSLEQGISGANVLTFGAGSRLTVL.

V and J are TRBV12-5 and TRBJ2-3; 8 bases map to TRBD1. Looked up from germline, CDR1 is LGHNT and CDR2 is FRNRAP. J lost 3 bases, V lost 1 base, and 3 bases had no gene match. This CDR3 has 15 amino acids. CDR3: CASGLGTGPTDTQYF. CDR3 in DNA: TGTGCTAGTGGTTTGGGGACAGGGCCGACAGATACGCAGTATTTT.

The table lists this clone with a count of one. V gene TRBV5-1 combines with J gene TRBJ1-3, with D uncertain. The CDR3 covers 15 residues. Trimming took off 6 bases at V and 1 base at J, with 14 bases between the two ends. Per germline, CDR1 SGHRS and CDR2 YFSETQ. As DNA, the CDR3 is TGCGCCAGCACCCTTGAGGGCAAGTCTGGAAACACCATATATTTT. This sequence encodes CASTLEGKSGNTIYF. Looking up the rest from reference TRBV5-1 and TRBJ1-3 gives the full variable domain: KAGVTQTPRYLIKTRGQQVTLSCSPISGHRSVSWYQQTPGQGLQFLFEYFSETQRNKGNFPGRFSGRQFSNSRSEMNVSTLELGDSALYLCASTLEGKSGNTIYFGEGSWLTVV.

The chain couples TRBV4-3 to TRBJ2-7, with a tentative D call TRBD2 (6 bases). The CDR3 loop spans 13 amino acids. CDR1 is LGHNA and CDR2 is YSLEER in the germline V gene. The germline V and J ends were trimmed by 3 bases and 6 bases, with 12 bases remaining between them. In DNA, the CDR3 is TGCGCCAGCAGCCAGGTAGCGCGGGGCGAGCAGTACTTC. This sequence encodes CASSQVARGEQYF.

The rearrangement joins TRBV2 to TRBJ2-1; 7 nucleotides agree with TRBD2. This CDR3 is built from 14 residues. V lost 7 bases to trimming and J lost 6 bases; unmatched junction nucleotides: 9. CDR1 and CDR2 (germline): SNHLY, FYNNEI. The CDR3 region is CASKLASTTNEQFF. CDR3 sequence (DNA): TGTGCCAGCAAACTAGCGAGTACGACCAATGAGCAGTTCTTC.

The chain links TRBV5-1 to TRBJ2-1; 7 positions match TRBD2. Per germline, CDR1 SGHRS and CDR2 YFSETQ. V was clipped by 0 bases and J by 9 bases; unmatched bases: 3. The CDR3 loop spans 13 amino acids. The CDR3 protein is CASSLGERGEQFF. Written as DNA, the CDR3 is TGCGCCAGCAGCTTGGGTGAGCGGGGTGAGCAGTTCTTC.

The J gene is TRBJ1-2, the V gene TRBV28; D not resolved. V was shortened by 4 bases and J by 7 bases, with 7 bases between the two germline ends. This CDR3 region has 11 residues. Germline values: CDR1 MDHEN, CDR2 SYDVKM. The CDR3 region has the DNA TGTGCCAGCAGTTCTTCCGGTGGCTACACCTTC. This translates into CASSSSGGYTF.

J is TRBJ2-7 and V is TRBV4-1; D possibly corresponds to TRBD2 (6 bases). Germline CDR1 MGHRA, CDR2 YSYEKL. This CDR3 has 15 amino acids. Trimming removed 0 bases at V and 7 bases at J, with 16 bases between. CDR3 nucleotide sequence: TGCGCCAGCAGCCAAGATGGGGAGAGGGAGGTGGAGCAGTACTTC. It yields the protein CASSQDGEREVEQYF.

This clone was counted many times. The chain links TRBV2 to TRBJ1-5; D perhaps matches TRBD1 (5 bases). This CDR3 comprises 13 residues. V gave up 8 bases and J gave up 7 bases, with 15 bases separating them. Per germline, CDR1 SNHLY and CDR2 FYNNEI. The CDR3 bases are TGTGCCAGCGTTGACAGTCAAAGGCAGCCCCAGCATTTT. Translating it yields CASVDSQRQPQHF. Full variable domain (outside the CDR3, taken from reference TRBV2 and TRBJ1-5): EPEVTQTPSHQVTQMGQEVILRCVPISNHLYFYWYRQILGQKVEFLVSFYNNEISEKSEIFDDQFSVERPDGSNFTLKIRSTKLEDSAMYFCASVDSQRQPQHFGDGTRLSIL.

CDR3 region: CASGAGGEKLFF. For the CDR3, the DNA is TGTGCCAGCGGAGCCGGGGGGGAAAAACTGTTTTTT. The chain recombines TRBV27 with TRBJ1-4; D might be TRBD1 (5 bases). Germline-derived CDR1 and CDR2 are MNHEY and SMNVEV (reference sequence). The CDR3 is 12 residues long. Deletions cut 8 bases from V and 8 bases from J, with 12 bases between.

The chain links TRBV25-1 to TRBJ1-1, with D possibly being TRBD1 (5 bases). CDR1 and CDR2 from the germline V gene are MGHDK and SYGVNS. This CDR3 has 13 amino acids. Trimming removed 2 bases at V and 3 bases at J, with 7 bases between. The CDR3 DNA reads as TGTGCCAGCAGTGAAAGGGGCGACACTGAAGCTTTCTTT. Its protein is CASSERGDTEAFF. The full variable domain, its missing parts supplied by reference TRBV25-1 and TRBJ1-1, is EADIYQTPRYLVIGTGKKITLECSQTMGHDKMYWYQQDPGMELHLIHYSYGVNSTEKGDLSSESTVSRIRTEHFPLTLESARPSHTSQYLCASSERGDTEAFFGQGTRLTVV.

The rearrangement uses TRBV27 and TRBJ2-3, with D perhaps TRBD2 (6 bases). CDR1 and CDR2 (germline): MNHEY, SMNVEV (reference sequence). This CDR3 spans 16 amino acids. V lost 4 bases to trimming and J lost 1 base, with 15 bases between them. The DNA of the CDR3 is TGTGCCAGCAGTTCCCTTTCGACGGGGGGCACAGATACGCAGTATTTT. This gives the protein CASSSLSTGGTDTQYF.

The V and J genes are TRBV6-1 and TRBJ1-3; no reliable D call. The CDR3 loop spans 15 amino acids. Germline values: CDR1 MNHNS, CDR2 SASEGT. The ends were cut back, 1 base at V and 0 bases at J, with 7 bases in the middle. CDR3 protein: CASSEVSGSGNTIYF. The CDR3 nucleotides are TGTGCCAGCAGTGAAGTTTCGGGCTCTGGAAACACCATATATTTT.

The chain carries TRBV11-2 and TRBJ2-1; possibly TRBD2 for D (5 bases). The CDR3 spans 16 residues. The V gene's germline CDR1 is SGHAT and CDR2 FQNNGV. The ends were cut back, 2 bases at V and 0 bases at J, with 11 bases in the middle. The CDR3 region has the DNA TGTGCCAGCAGCTTATTGGCTGGAGGCTCCTACAATGAGCAGTTCTTC. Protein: CASSLLAGGSYNEQFF.

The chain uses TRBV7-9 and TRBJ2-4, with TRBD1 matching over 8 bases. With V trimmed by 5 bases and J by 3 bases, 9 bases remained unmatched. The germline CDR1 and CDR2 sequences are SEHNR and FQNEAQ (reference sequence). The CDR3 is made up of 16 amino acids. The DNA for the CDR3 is TGTGCCAGCAGCGCCGAACGCGGGACAGGCAAAAACATTCAGTACTTC. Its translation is CASSAERGTGKNIQYF.

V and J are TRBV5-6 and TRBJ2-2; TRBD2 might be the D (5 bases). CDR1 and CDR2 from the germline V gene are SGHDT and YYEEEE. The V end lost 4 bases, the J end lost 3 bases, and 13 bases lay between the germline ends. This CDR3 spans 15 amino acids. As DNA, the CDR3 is TGTGCCAGCAGCCCAGGACTGGGAGACACCGGGGAGCTGTTTTTT. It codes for CASSPGLGDTGELFF.

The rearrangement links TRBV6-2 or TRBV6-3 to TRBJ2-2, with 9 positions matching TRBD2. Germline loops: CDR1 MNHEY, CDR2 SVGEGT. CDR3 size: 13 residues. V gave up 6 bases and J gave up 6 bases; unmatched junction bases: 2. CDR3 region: CASSRLAAGELFF. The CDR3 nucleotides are TGTGCCAGCAGCCGACTAGCGGCCGGGGAGCTGTTTTTT.